The T cell receptor beta chain described here comes from a study of blood T cells in healthy people across ages. In the study overall: The template switching approach captured approximately one barcoded beta molecule for every two T cells. Study conclusions and caveats: Diversity of TCR beta per million T cells declined in a roughly linear way with age. For the donors, CMV status was unknown and possibly confounded expanded clonotype changes. The lack of PBMC sorting stopped any conclusive naive versus antigen-experienced comparison.

Between the trimmed V and J ends, which lost 2 bases and 2 bases, there was a span of 2 bases. The CDR3 extends over 12 amino acids. In germline, CDR1 is MGHRA, CDR2 YSYEKL. A second about 7 to 11 cycle PCR used barcoded and J-beta primers. Via MiXCR, TCRdb re-called the 5' RACE reads, giving one row per CDR3 protein. The top ten clones hold roughly 34% of a sample with 660,000 or so distinct CDR3 sequences, 45% to 65% of them seen once. This clonotype was seen more than once but under ten times. The antigen is unknown. The specimen was blood. The chain has TRBV4-1 and TRBJ2-3; D gene ambiguous. This clonotype originated in a man in his fifties or sixties in good health. The CDR3 nucleotides read TGCGCCAGCAGCCAACTCACAGATACGCAGTATTTT. This encodes CASSQLTDTQYF.